This paragraph reports one TCR beta chain. The antigen is not known. The PCR ran on 60 Vbeta and 13 Jbeta primers. The protocol was immunoSEQ multiplex PCR, while the TCRdb copy is restricted to in-frame clones and leaves out a portion. The table has over 150,000 clones, about three quarters seen once. The data originate from a study of cytomegalovirus exposure and HLA in healthy donors. Study findings and constraints: A later analysis reportedly found fewer N-insertions in an Asian-associated ancestry cluster than the approximately 700-donor mean.

Source material: PBMCs. This TCR derives from a woman aged 40 to 50 in good health and CMV-seropositive.

The CDR3: CASSRLSLAGGEQYF. In DNA, the CDR3 is TGTGCCAGCAGCCGCTTAAGTCTAGCGGGAGGCGAGCAGTACTTC. V usage is TRBV7-2 and J usage is TRBJ2-7; 11 positions agree with TRBD2. The CDR3 totals 15 residues. Germline V gene data show CDR1 as SGHTA and CDR2 as FQGNSA. V lost 5 bases and J lost 6; bases outside the gene matches: 9.